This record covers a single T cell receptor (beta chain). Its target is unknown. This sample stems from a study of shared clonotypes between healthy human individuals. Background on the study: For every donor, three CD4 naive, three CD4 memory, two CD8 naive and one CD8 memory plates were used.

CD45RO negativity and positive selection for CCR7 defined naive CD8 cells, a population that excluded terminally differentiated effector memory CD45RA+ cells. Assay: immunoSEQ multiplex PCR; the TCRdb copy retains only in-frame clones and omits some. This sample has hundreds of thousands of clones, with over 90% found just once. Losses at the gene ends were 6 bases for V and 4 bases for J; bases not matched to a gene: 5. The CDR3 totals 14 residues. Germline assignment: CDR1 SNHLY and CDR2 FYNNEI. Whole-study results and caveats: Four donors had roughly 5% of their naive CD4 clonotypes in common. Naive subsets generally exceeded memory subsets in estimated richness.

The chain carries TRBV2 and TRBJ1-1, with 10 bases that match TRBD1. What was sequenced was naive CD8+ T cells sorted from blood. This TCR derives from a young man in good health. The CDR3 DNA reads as TGTGCCAGCAGAGAGGGACAGGGGAGCACTGAAGCTTTCTTT. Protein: CASREGQGSTEAFF. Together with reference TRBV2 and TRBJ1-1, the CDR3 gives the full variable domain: EPEVTQTPSHQVTQMGQEVILRCVPISNHLYFYWYRQILGQKVEFLVSFYNNEISEKSEIFDDQFSVERPDGSNFTLKIRSTKLEDSAMYFCASREGQGSTEAFFGQGTRLTVV.